These 17 T cell receptor beta chains share one sample of origin, sequenced in a study of OX40 agonist ivuxolimab in advanced cancers. Some clones are missing from TCRdb's copy, which holds only in-frame ones; the method was immunoSEQ multiplex PCR. The table lists more than 100,000 clones, roughly 91% of them singletons. Specimen: CD4+ or CD8+ T cells sorted from blood, collected in a trial of the OX40 agonist ivuxolimab. Receptors were obtained from an adult with an advanced solid tumor such as melanoma, head and neck, liver or kidney cancer.

The chain has TRBV7-2 and TRBJ2-2; 9 positions agree with TRBD1. The CDR3 consists of 14 residues. V lost 5 bases, J lost 5 bases, and 3 bases stayed unmatched. Germline-derived CDR1 and CDR2 are SGHTA and FQGNSA. The CDR3 reads CASSTGQGTGELFF. CDR3 sequence (DNA): TGTGCCAGCAGCACCGGACAGGGGACCGGGGAGCTGTTTTTT. Full variable domain (rest looked up from reference TRBV7-2 and TRBJ2-2): GAGVSQSPSNKVTEKGKDVELRCDPISGHTALYWYRQSLGQGLEFLIYFQGNSAPDKSGLPSDRFSAERTGGSVSTLTIQRTQQEDSAVYLCASSTGQGTGELFFGEGSRLTVL.

This clone was observed a single time. One end of the junction fails to match germline, which may point to a read error. J is TRBJ1-2 and V is TRBV6-4; D is uncertain. The CDR3 sequence is 15 residues long. Germline-derived CDR1 and CDR2 are MRHNA and SNTAGT. The CDR3 sequence is CASSDGPHQRNGYAF. The DNA of the CDR3 is TGTGCCAGCAGTGACGGACCTCATCAGAGGAATGGCTACGCCTTC.

The genes are TRBV7-9 and TRBJ1-4; 9 bases are shared with TRBD1. Germline V gene lookup returns CDR1 SEHNR and CDR2 FQNEAQ (reference sequence). V trimming: 5 bases; J trimming: 12 bases; junction bases outside the gene matches: 7. The CDR3 runs to 13 residues. The CDR3 region is CASSRGQGVELFF. The CDR3 region has the DNA TGTGCCAGCAGCAGGGGACAGGGAGTGGAACTGTTTTTT.

The genes are TRBV28 and TRBJ1-6; 7 bases fit TRBD1. Germline CDR1 MDHEN, CDR2 SYDVKM. After removal of 11 bases from V and 0 bases from J, the junction contained 7 bases not matched to a gene. CDR3 size: 15 residues. The CDR3 sequence is CASGGGSSYNSPLHF. The CDR3 DNA follows: TGTGCCTCAGGGGGGGGTAGCTCCTATAATTCACCCCTCCACTTT.

The chain employs TRBV14 and TRBJ2-7; no reliable D call. V lost 3 bases, J lost 2 bases, and 11 bases lay in between. The germline V gene has CDR1 SGHDN and CDR2 FVKESK. This CDR3 spans 14 amino acids. The chain's CDR3 is CASSQIDQAYEQYF. The CDR3 DNA sequence: TGTGCCAGCAGCCAGATTGACCAGGCCTACGAGCAGTACTTC.

The chain combines TRBV18 with TRBJ1-2; D uncertain. Germline-derived CDR1 and CDR2 are KGHSH and LQKENI. V lost 2 bases and J lost 4, with 11 bases in between. This CDR3 is built from 14 residues. In DNA, the CDR3 is TGTGCCAGCTCACCAATTTCCGGCCGCTATGGCTACACCTTC. Amino acids: CASSPISGRYGYTF.

The chain couples TRBV10-3 to TRBJ2-1; 8 nucleotides align to TRBD1. Per the germline V gene, CDR1 is ENHRY and CDR2 is SYGVKD. CDR3 length: 13 amino acids. V was clipped by 0 bases and J by 10 bases; unmatched bases: 2. The CDR3 DNA is TGTGCCATCAGTGAGTCGTGGGACAGGGAGCAGTTCTTC. It codes for CAISESWDREQFF.

This chain links TRBV18 with TRBJ1-1, with unresolved D. The CDR3 covers 15 residues. The V and J ends lost 5 bases and 3 bases respectively, with 16 bases between them. Germline V gives CDR1 KGHSH, CDR2 LQKENI. The CDR3 loop reads CASSRNTGIDTEAFF. The CDR3 nucleotides are TGTGCCAGCTCAAGGAACACCGGTATTGACACTGAAGCTTTCTTT.

The rearrangement joins TRBV9 to TRBJ2-2; D possibly corresponds to TRBD1 (6 bases). This CDR3 is 14 amino acids long. CDR1 is SGDLS, CDR2 YYNGEE, per germline. V dropped 4 bases and J dropped 5 bases, with 12 bases sitting between them. The CDR3 here is CASSPGTPTGELFF. The CDR3 DNA is TGTGCCAGCAGCCCGGGGACACCGACCGGGGAGCTGTTTTTT.

This clone occurred once. The chain couples TRBV7-2 to TRBJ1-5; TRBD1 is a possible D gene (5 bases). CDR1 and CDR2 (germline): SGHTA, FQGNSA. Deletions cut 1 base from V and 9 bases from J, with 10 bases between. The CDR3 sequence is 13 residues long. CDR3 coding DNA: TGTGCCAGCAGCTTAGGTCCCCAGGGGCCCCAGCATTTT. It yields the protein CASSLGPQGPQHF.

This clone was detected once. The chain joins TRBV5-1 to TRBJ2-3; a weak D match, TRBD1 (5 bases). CDR1 SGHRS and CDR2 YFSETQ come from the germline V gene. This CDR3 region has 15 residues. V lost 1 base, J lost 6 bases, and 15 bases lay in between. For the CDR3, the DNA is TGCGCCAGCAGCTTGATCAACAGGATGGATGATACGCAGTATTTT. Protein sequence: CASSLINRMDDTQYF.

This sequence joins TRBV10-1 and TRBJ1-3; D remains unclear. Trimming cost V 3 bases and J 2 bases, with 5 bases left between them. This CDR3 comprises 13 residues. CDR1 WNHNN and CDR2 SYGVQD come from the germline V gene (reference sequence). As DNA, the CDR3 is TGCGCCAGCAGTGACGGGACTGGAAACACCATATATTTT. Translating gives CASSDGTGNTIYF.

This chain uses TRBV6-5 with TRBJ1-5; tentative D call: TRBD1 (6 bases). Between the trimmed V and J ends, which lost 7 bases and 8 bases, there was a span of 21 bases. From germline, CDR1 is MNHEY and CDR2 SVGAGI. The CDR3 covers 15 residues. The CDR3 bases are TGTGCCAGCACCCTCGCCGGGGGGCCCGCAAAGCCCCAGCATTTT. Translating it yields CASTLAGGPAKPQHF.

V is TRBV6-5 and J is TRBJ1-5; D ambiguous. The ends were cut back, 5 bases at V and 3 bases at J, with 8 bases in the middle. Germline loops: CDR1 MNHEY, CDR2 SVGAGI. The CDR3 contains 13 residues. The CDR3 region has the DNA TGTGCCAGCAGTAGGGTCGTCAATCAGCCCCAGCATTTT. It translates to CASSRVVNQPQHF.

The chain recombines TRBV5-4 with TRBJ2-7; the match to TRBD1 covers 12 bases. CDR3 size: 16 residues. CDR1 and CDR2 (germline): SGHNT, YYREEE (reference sequence). Trimming at V came to 2 bases and at J to 4 bases, leaving 7 bases not matched to a gene. DNA for the CDR3: TGTGCCAGCAGCTTCTTGGGGGACAGGGGGCCTTACGAGCAGTACTTC. It yields the protein CASSFLGDRGPYEQYF.

CDR3 bases: TGTGCCAGCAGTCTCCAGGGGAGCAATCAGCCCCAGCATTTT. Its translation: CASSLQGSNQPQHF. This sequence joins TRBV6-4 and TRBJ1-5, with a weak D call TRBD1 (6 bases). CDR1 and CDR2 (germline): MRHNA, SNTAGT. The CDR3 totals 14 residues. The germline V and J ends were trimmed by 5 bases and 1 base, with 9 bases remaining between them.

The V call is TRBV11-2, the J call TRBJ2-5; a weak D match, TRBD2 (5 bases). Per the germline V gene, CDR1 is SGHAT and CDR2 is FQNNGV. This CDR3 has 14 residues. Trimming took off 4 bases at V and 4 bases at J, with 13 bases between the two ends. The CDR3 reads CASSSNIRGETQYF. CDR3 nucleotide sequence: TGTGCCAGCAGCTCAAATATTCGGGGAGAGACCCAGTACTTC.